The 9 T cell receptor beta chains given below trace back to one sample, sequenced in a study of blood T cell repertoires in COVID-19. Sequencing was performed with immunoSEQ multiplex PCR; in TCRdb, only in-frame clones are kept and a portion is missing. The repertoire includes a few hundred thousand clones, approximately 87% of them detected once, and approximately 1.9% sits in the top ten. Source material: PBMCs or T cells enriched from blood (not recorded which). The receptors shown here come from a man in his forties in a cohort exposed to, infected with or recovered from COVID-19 (not recorded which).

This clone has a handful of counts. The gene calls are TRBV5-1 and TRBJ1-1; D is perhaps TRBD1 (5 bases). The CDR3 is 13 amino acids. The V gene's germline CDR1 is SGHRS and CDR2 YFSETQ. Trimming removed 4 bases at V and 0 bases at J, with 7 bases between. Here the CDR3 reads CASSPGLNTEAFF. The CDR3 bases are TGCGCCAGCAGCCCAGGGCTGAACACTGAAGCTTTCTTT.

In its sample, this clone was seen once. V usage is TRBV7-6 and J usage is TRBJ2-7; D remains ambiguous. From germline, CDR1 is SGHVS and CDR2 FNYEAQ. The CDR3 has 15 residues. V lost 3 bases to trimming and J lost 0 bases, with 12 bases between them. The CDR3 DNA sequence: TGTGCCAGCAGCTTCTCTTCGGGTAGCTCCTACGAGCAGTACTTC. Translation gives CASSFSSGSSYEQYF.

V usage is TRBV5-1 and J usage is TRBJ2-2; the match to TRBD2 covers 7 bases. The V gene's germline CDR1 is SGHRS and CDR2 YFSETQ. J gave up 7 bases and V 0 bases, and 12 bases lay outside the gene matches. CDR3 length equals 17 residues. CDR3 nucleotide sequence: TGCGCCAGCAGCTTGGCCCCAAGCGGGATGGGTAACGGGGAGCTGTTTTTT. Protein sequence: CASSLAPSGMGNGELFF.

The chain combines TRBV6-5 with TRBJ1-2; 9 bases are a match to TRBD1. CDR3 length equals 14 residues. Losses at the gene ends were 7 bases for V and 4 bases for J; bases not matched to a gene: 7. Germline-derived CDR1 and CDR2 are MNHEY and SVGAGI. Here the CDR3 reads CASNSGTGRYGYTF. In nucleotides, the CDR3 is TGTGCCAGCAATTCCGGGACAGGGCGCTATGGCTACACCTTC.

J is TRBJ1-1 and V is TRBV29-1; no reliable D call. Trimming shortened V by 4 bases and J by 5 bases, and 8 bases separated the two germline ends. From germline, CDR1 is SQVTM and CDR2 ANQGSEA. There are 11 residues in the CDR3. This CDR3 reads CSVGPTTEAFF. The CDR3 DNA sequence: TGCAGCGTTGGTCCCACAACTGAAGCTTTCTTT.

This chain links TRBV28 with TRBJ1-1; D ambiguous. Germline values: CDR1 MDHEN, CDR2 SYDVKM. V was pared by 5 bases and J by 0 bases, with 10 bases between. This CDR3 has 14 residues. The CDR3, as DNA: TGTGCCAGCAGTCCCTTTGAGCTGAACACTGAAGCTTTCTTT. Translated: CASSPFELNTEAFF. The full variable domain, completed using reference TRBV28 and TRBJ1-1, is DVKVTQSSRYLVKRTGEKVFLECVQDMDHENMFWYRQDPGLGLRLIYFSYDVKMKEKGDIPEGYSVSREKKERFSLILESASTNQTSMYLCASSPFELNTEAFFGQGTRLTVV.

This clone was observed a handful of times. V and J are TRBV28 and TRBJ1-2; TRBD1 is a possible D gene (6 bases). Germline V gives CDR1 MDHEN, CDR2 SYDVKM. Between the trimmed V and J ends, which lost 3 bases and 8 bases, there was a span of 13 bases. The CDR3 totals 13 residues. This CDR3 is CASSLGGAQGYTF. The CDR3 DNA sequence: TGTGCCAGCAGTTTGGGGGGGGCGCAGGGCTACACCTTC.

The chain employs TRBV28 and TRBJ1-2; 11 bases match TRBD1. Trimming at V came to 6 bases and at J to 1 base, leaving 10 bases not matched to a gene. CDR1 and CDR2 (germline): MDHEN, SYDVKM. CDR3 length equals 17 residues. The CDR3 sequence is CASSSGGQGEVNYGYTF. CDR3 nucleotide sequence: TGTGCCAGCAGCTCCGGGGGACAGGGGGAAGTTAACTATGGCTACACCTTC.

The rearrangement links TRBV3-1 (or the pseudogene TRBV3-2) to TRBJ1-5; TRBD1 matches 8 bases. The CDR3 is 15 residues long. Trimming removed 4 bases from V and 2 bases from J; junction bases left unmatched: 4. Germline-derived CDR1 and CDR2 are LGHDT and YNNKEL (reference sequence). The CDR3 is CASSLGTGRNQPQHF. CDR3 nucleotide sequence: TGTGCCAGCAGCCTCGGGACAGGCCGCAATCAGCCCCAGCATTTT.